Listed below are T cell receptor beta chains from one sample, sequenced in a study of shared clonotypes between healthy human individuals. Sequencing was performed with immunoSEQ multiplex PCR; in TCRdb, only in-frame clones are kept and a portion is missing. The sample includes roughly 120,000 clones, around 66% of them seen just once. The sequencing input was memory CD8+ T cells sorted from blood. Receptor source: a woman under 40 in good health. Each CDR3 is given with its conserved first and last residue. A D gene is named only where the DNA matches it firmly. A clone size is listed for some rows: how often the clone was seen (once, few, many), or a class if it is expanded.

>TRBV28|TRBJ2-7|.|TRBD2
TGTGCCAGCAGCCGAGGGACTACAACAATCTACGAGCAGTACTTC
CASSRGTTTIYEQYF
>TRBV7-8|TRBJ2-7|many|.
TGTGCCAGCAGCTTCGGCGCAATCTCGAGCTCCTACGAGCAGTACTTC
CASSFGAISSSYEQYF
>TRBV4-1|TRBJ1-2|.|TRBD1
TGCGCCAGCAGCCAACCACCATGGGACAGGGGGCGGGATGGCTACACCTTC
CASSQPPWDRGRDGYTF
>TRBV5-1|TRBJ1-3|.|.
TGCGCCAGCAGCTTAGGACAGTCTCGCAGAAACACCATATATTTT
CASSLGQSRRNTIYF
>TRBV27|TRBJ1-2|.|.
TGTGCCAGCAAGGGCAGGGAGAACTATGGCTACACCTTC
CASKGRENYGYTF
>TRBV19|TRBJ2-7|.|TRBD2
TGTGCCAGTAGCCAACCGGGACTAGCGGATTCCTACGAGCAGTACTTC
CASSQPGLADSYEQYF
>TRBV5-1|TRBJ2-3|.|.
TGCGCCAGCAGCTTGGAGCAAACCACAGATACGCAGTATTTT
CASSLEQTTDTQYF
>TRBV18|TRBJ2-2|.|TRBD1
TGTGCCAGCTCACCCTACTCCGCCAGGGGGCACCTATCGAACACCGGGGAGCTGTTTTTT
CASSPYSARGHLSNTGELFF
>TRBV2|TRBJ2-5|.|.
TGTGCCAGCAAAGGAGGGAGTAGGGAGACCCAGTACTTC
CASKGGSRETQYF
>TRBV28|TRBJ2-7|.|.
TGTGCCAGCAGTTTCGCTACCGGGACGCTTTCCTACGAGCAGTACTTC
CASSFATGTLSYEQYF
>TRBV4-1|TRBJ1-2|.|.
TGCGCCAGCAGCCAGCGCGGACCGCCGGGGGGCTACACCTTC
CASSQRGPPGGYTF
>TRBV19|TRBJ2-1|.|.
TGTGCCAGTAGTAGCCAGGGGCGATACAATGAGCAGTTCTTC
CASSSQGRYNEQFF